This is a list of T cell receptor beta chains from one sample in a study of OX40 agonist ivuxolimab in advanced cancers. The repertoire was sequenced with immunoSEQ multiplex PCR; TCRdb's copy has only in-frame clones and lacks some. The sample includes about 61,000 clones, roughly 80% of them seen just once. The material sequenced was CD4+ or CD8+ T cells sorted from blood, taken in a trial of the OX40 agonist ivuxolimab. These TCRs come from an adult with an advanced solid tumor such as melanoma, head and neck, liver or kidney cancer. Both conserved end residues are trimmed from each CDR3. A D gene is named only where the DNA matches it firmly.

v_gene: TRBV11-2
d_gene: NA
CDR3aa: ASSDYSTGQSYEQY

v_gene: TRBV28
d_gene: NA
CDR3aa: ASREYYSNQPQH

v_gene: TRBV11-3
d_gene: NA
CDR3aa: ASSLGWGGHEQF

v_gene: TRBV7-3
d_gene: NA
CDR3aa: ASSLAKNQRYEQY

v_gene: TRBV5-1
d_gene: NA
CDR3aa: ASSPGTSGANVLT

v_gene: TRBV20-1
d_gene: NA
CDR3aa: SATGEDEQF

v_gene: TRBV5-4
d_gene: NA
CDR3aa: ASSLGGNNYGYT

v_gene: TRBV18
d_gene: TRBD1
CDR3aa: ASSPAGQGNGGYT

v_gene: TRBV7-3
d_gene: TRBD2
CDR3aa: ASTLSGGPWETQY

v_gene: TRBV30
d_gene: TRBD1
CDR3aa: AWIRGLPEAF

v_gene: TRBV28
d_gene: NA
CDR3aa: ASSLSVSVRLF

v_gene: TRBV7-9
d_gene: TRBD1
CDR3aa: ASSPGQVNQPQH

v_gene: TRBV19
d_gene: NA
CDR3aa: ASSPMTGPYTPQH

v_gene: TRBV7-2
d_gene: TRBD1
CDR3aa: ASSRGQGWQPQH

v_gene: TRBV15
d_gene: NA
CDR3aa: ATSRDGPGLGQPQH

v_gene: TRBV10-3
d_gene: TRBD1
CDR3aa: AISEQGDTEAF

v_gene: TRBV6-1
d_gene: NA
CDR3aa: ASGYQGDRPQH

v_gene: TRBV11-2
d_gene: TRBD1
CDR3aa: ASRSTGQGREQY

v_gene: TRBV5-5
d_gene: NA
CDR3aa: ASSLAPLDTGELF

v_gene: TRBV19
d_gene: TRBD1
CDR3aa: ASSTGTGRTGEQY

v_gene: TRBV7-9
d_gene: TRBD1
CDR3aa: ASRHGTGGAYGYT

v_gene: TRBV11-1
d_gene: TRBD2
CDR3aa: ASTFTPAGLGSDTQY

v_gene: TRBV9
d_gene: TRBD1
CDR3aa: ASSPRTGSTYGYT

v_gene: TRBV7-9
d_gene: NA
CDR3aa: ASSSVVVSPLH

v_gene: TRBV11-3
d_gene: NA
CDR3aa: ASSAHSSKDTQY

v_gene: TRBV6-5
d_gene: NA
CDR3aa: ASSYQVTNSPLH

v_gene: TRBV30
d_gene: TRBD1
CDR3aa: AWRTGFGISNQPQH

v_gene: TRBV28
d_gene: TRBD2
CDR3aa: ASSSPGGTYEQY

v_gene: TRBV19
d_gene: TRBD1
CDR3aa: ASSRAARTGSSYEQY

v_gene: TRBV6-5
d_gene: NA
CDR3aa: ATQRTEQY

v_gene: TRBV6-5
d_gene: NA
CDR3aa: ASNRIGSGSPLH

v_gene: TRBV9
d_gene: NA
CDR3aa: ASSVEGHPTGTQY

v_gene: TRBV5-4
d_gene: NA
CDR3aa: ASSLVEKREQY

v_gene: TRBV19
d_gene: TRBD1
CDR3aa: ASSSGQGGWGNQPQH

v_gene: TRBV18
d_gene: NA
CDR3aa: ASSPPSEPYEQY

v_gene: TRBV9
d_gene: NA
CDR3aa: ASSVEAPPDTQY

v_gene: TRBV7-2
d_gene: NA
CDR3aa: ASSLAAGGNQPQH

v_gene: TRBV27
d_gene: TRBD2
CDR3aa: ASSLKASGETQY

v_gene: TRBV6-1
d_gene: NA
CDR3aa: ASRRGRGGDYGYT

v_gene: TRBV5-8
d_gene: TRBD2
CDR3aa: ASSPGGSYNEQF

v_gene: TRBV6-1
d_gene: NA
CDR3aa: ASRAGGSSRGYT

v_gene: TRBV10-3
d_gene: TRBD1
CDR3aa: AISGGTDENYT

v_gene: TRBV28
d_gene: TRBD1
CDR3aa: ASSNGQGVYEQY

v_gene: TRBV7-2
d_gene: TRBD1
CDR3aa: ASSSYGTEAYEQY

v_gene: TRBV2
d_gene: TRBD1
CDR3aa: ATHQGEVQF